This entry lists 27 T cell receptor beta chains sequenced from one sample in a study of radiotherapy plus CTLA-4 blockade in lung cancer (dated by TCRdb to 2016 to 2019). The library relied on the immunoSEQ multiplex PCR assay. This is the immuneACCESS table as TCRdb keeps it, with only in-frame sequences that have V and J called. A part of the clones is gone; compared with another copy, unresolved V genes explain less than half, and the rest is unexplained. The table for this sample lists 81,000 or so clones; about 84% of them were counted only once. The biggest ten clones account for approximately 0.73% of the sample. Sequences were derived from peripheral blood, sampled from a patient treated with radiotherapy plus ipilimumab. Every receptor here comes from a human donor with non-small cell lung cancer who had stable disease on radiotherapy plus ipilimumab.

The chain employs TRBV6-4 and TRBJ1-2, with no clear D. The CDR3 extends over 14 amino acids. Trimming stripped 0 bases from V and 7 bases from J, with 12 bases between. From germline, CDR1 is MRHNA and CDR2 SNTAGT. The CDR3 loop reads CASSDSSRGGGYTF. The CDR3, as DNA: TGTGCCAGCAGTGACTCGAGTCGGGGTGGTGGCTACACCTTC.

The gene calls are TRBV28 and TRBJ1-6; weak D call: TRBD1 (5 bases). Germline CDR1 and CDR2: MDHEN and SYDVKM. V lost 4 bases and J 5 bases, leaving 9 bases between the germline ends. The CDR3 spans 14 residues. The CDR3 DNA reads TGTGCCAGCAGTTGGAGGGGAAATAATTCACCCCTCCACTTT. Encoded protein: CASSWRGNNSPLHF.

The genes are TRBV6-1 and TRBJ2-7; 7 bases are shared with TRBD2. Per germline, CDR1 MNHNS and CDR2 SASEGT. This CDR3 contains 14 residues. The trim removed 6 bases at V and 0 bases at J, leaving 5 bases unmatched. The CDR3 loop is CASRPGGNSYEQYF. Here the CDR3 DNA reads TGTGCCAGCAGGCCCGGGGGGAACTCCTACGAGCAGTACTTC.

V gene TRBV6-5 combines with J gene TRBJ1-1, with D hard to call. There are 13 residues in the CDR3. Germline CDR1 reads MNHEY; CDR2 reads SVGAGI. V was clipped by 6 bases and J by 1 base, with 9 bases between them. The CDR3, as DNA: TGTGCCAGCAGGGAGAGTTGGAACACTGAAGCTTTCTTT. Amino acid sequence: CASRESWNTEAFF.

The rearrangement joins TRBV5-1 to TRBJ2-7, with no clear D. The CDR3 has 13 amino acids. V lost 3 bases and J 2 bases, leaving 9 bases between the germline ends. Germline CDR1 reads SGHRS; CDR2 reads YFSETQ. The CDR3 nucleotides read TGCGCCAGCAGCTCTACTGAAACCTACGAGCAGTACTTC. The encoded protein is CASSSTETYEQYF.

This rearrangement joins TRBV9 to TRBJ1-1; D not resolved. The germline V gene encodes CDR1 SGDLS and CDR2 YYNGEE. V was trimmed by 2 bases and J by 0 bases, leaving 17 bases between them. This CDR3 spans 17 amino acids. The chain's CDR3 is CASSVGISGRVNTEAFF. As DNA, the CDR3 is TGTGCCAGCAGCGTGGGGATATCCGGGAGAGTGAACACTGAAGCTTTCTTT.

This clone showed up just once. The rearrangement uses TRBV7-8 and TRBJ1-1; D remains ambiguous. The CDR3 has 17 amino acids. CDR1 SGHVS and CDR2 FQNEAQ come from the germline V gene. The V and J ends lost 0 bases and 5 bases respectively, with 19 bases between them. For the CDR3, the DNA is TGTGCCAGCAGCTTAGCGTCCGGAAAACTCCTGCTGACTGAAGCTTTCTTT. Its translation: CASSLASGKLLLTEAFF.

The chain is built from TRBV4-1 and TRBJ1-5; D remains unclear. The CDR3 runs to 16 residues. Germline-derived CDR1 and CDR2 are MGHRA and YSYEKL. Trimming shortened V by 0 bases and J by 2 bases, and 11 bases separated the two germline ends. CDR3 loop: CASSQDPGAGNQPQHF. The CDR3 nucleotides read TGCGCCAGCAGCCAAGACCCGGGAGCCGGCAATCAGCCCCAGCATTTT.

This clone was seen only once. V is TRBV28 and J is TRBJ2-3, with D hard to call. V lost 6 bases and J 5 bases, leaving 9 bases between the germline ends. Germline lookup yields CDR1 MDHEN and CDR2 SYDVKM. CDR3 size: 12 residues. For the CDR3, the DNA is TGTGCCAGCAGAAATTGGGGAGATACGCAGTATTTT. Amino acid sequence: CASRNWGDTQYF.

This clone occurred a few times. The chain recombines TRBV7-2 with TRBJ1-1; D not resolved. The CDR3 is 14 amino acids. The ends were cut back, 0 bases at V and 5 bases at J, with 10 bases in the middle. Germline V CDR1 and CDR2: SGHTA, FQGNSA. CDR3 in amino acids: CASSLAVGRTEAFF. In DNA form, the CDR3 reads TGTGCCAGCAGCTTAGCGGTGGGCCGTACTGAAGCTTTCTTT.

The V call is TRBV10-2, the J call TRBJ2-7; D possibly corresponds to TRBD2 (6 bases). V dropped 3 bases and J dropped 2 bases, with 11 bases sitting between them. Per germline, CDR1 WSHSY and CDR2 SAAADI. The CDR3 runs to 14 residues. This CDR3 is CASSDGSGAYEQYF. CDR3 nucleotides: TGCGCCAGCAGTGATGGTAGCGGCGCCTACGAGCAGTACTTC.

The V and J genes are TRBV28 and TRBJ1-1; D uncertain. The CDR3 has 11 residues. V lost 11 bases and J lost 0, with 7 bases in between. The germline CDR1 and CDR2 sequences are MDHEN and SYDVKM. The chain's CDR3 is CAAFLNTEAFF. In nucleotides, the CDR3 is TGTGCCGCTTTTTTGAACACTGAAGCTTTCTTT. Using reference TRBV28 and TRBJ1-1 for the parts outside the CDR3, the full variable domain is DVKVTQSSRYLVKRTGEKVFLECVQDMDHENMFWYRQDPGLGLRLIYFSYDVKMKEKGDIPEGYSVSREKKERFSLILESASTNQTSMYLCAAFLNTEAFFGQGTRLTVV.

The CDR3 nucleotides read TGTGCCAGCAGCTTATCTTCCCAGACTAGCGGGGGATATGAGCAGTTCTTC. This codes for CASSLSSQTSGGYEQFF. J is TRBJ2-1 and V is TRBV7-2; 12 bases agree with TRBD2. J lost 8 bases, V lost 2 bases, and 10 bases had no gene match. This CDR3 contains 17 residues. Germline V CDR1 and CDR2: SGHTA, FQGNSA. The whole variable domain, filled in from reference TRBV7-2 and TRBJ2-1, reads GAGVSQSPSNKVTEKGKDVELRCDPISGHTALYWYRQSLGQGLEFLIYFQGNSAPDKSGLPSDRFSAERTGGSVSTLTIQRTQQEDSAVYLCASSLSSQTSGGYEQFFGPGTRLTVL.

The chain is built from TRBV2 and TRBJ2-7; 7 bases are shared with TRBD1. Germline CDR1 and CDR2: SNHLY and FYNNEI. The CDR3 spans 13 residues. V gave up 8 bases and J gave up 6 bases; unmatched junction bases: 10. The CDR3 loop is CASEFAQGTEQYF. As DNA, the CDR3 is TGTGCCAGCGAGTTTGCACAGGGGACCGAGCAGTACTTC.

The chain has TRBV28 and TRBJ2-3, with 13 bases fitting TRBD2. This CDR3 comprises 15 residues. V was clipped by 8 bases and J by 6 bases; unmatched bases: 8. CDR1 is MDHEN, CDR2 SYDVKM, per germline. CDR3 in amino acids: CASRPTSGGVDTQYF. The DNA for the CDR3 is TGTGCCAGCCGTCCTACTAGCGGGGGGGTGGATACGCAGTATTTT. Based on the CDR3 plus reference TRBV28 and TRBJ2-3, the full variable domain is DVKVTQSSRYLVKRTGEKVFLECVQDMDHENMFWYRQDPGLGLRLIYFSYDVKMKEKGDIPEGYSVSREKKERFSLILESASTNQTSMYLCASRPTSGGVDTQYFGPGTRLTVL.

The chain has TRBV7-2 and TRBJ1-5; perhaps TRBD1 as D (5 bases). Trimming shortened V by 1 base and J by 5 bases, and 6 bases separated the two germline ends. Germline V CDR1 and CDR2: SGHTA, FQGNSA. This CDR3 spans 13 amino acids. The CDR3 coding sequence is TGTGCCAGCAGCTTAGAGGGGTATCAGCCCCAGCATTTT. This sequence encodes CASSLEGYQPQHF.

This clone came up a few times. The chain combines TRBV6-6 with TRBJ1-5, with 9 bases matching TRBD1. Trimming cost V 6 bases and J 5 bases; bases outside gene matches: 11. Per germline, CDR1 MNHNY and CDR2 SVGAGI (reference sequence). The CDR3 loop spans 16 amino acids. CDR3 nucleotide sequence: TGTGCCAGCAGGGACCCGGGACAGGGTAACCATCAGCCCCAGCATTTT. Translating it yields CASRDPGQGNHQPQHF.

This clone is a singleton in its sample. The chain is built from TRBV11-2 and TRBJ1-6, with 7 bases aligning to TRBD1. Trimming removed 6 bases from V and 7 bases from J; junction bases left unmatched: 6. The CDR3 has 14 amino acids. CDR1 is SGHAT, CDR2 FQNNGV, per germline. The CDR3 nucleotides read TGTGCCAGCAGGATTCCGGGACAGAATTCACCCCTCCACTTT. Its translation is CASRIPGQNSPLHF. The full variable domain, in which reference TRBV11-2 and TRBJ1-6 provide the parts outside the CDR3, is EAGVAQSPRYKIIEKRQSVAFWCNPISGHATLYWYQQILGQGPKLLIQFQNNGVVDDSQLPKDRFSAERLKGVDSTLKIQPAKLEDSAVYLCASRIPGQNSPLHFGNGTRLTVT.

To note about this clone: In the same sample, other DNA sequences code for this CDR3. The chain carries TRBV18 and TRBJ2-7; D is ambiguous. The CDR3 contains 12 residues. V lost 6 bases to trimming and J lost 0 bases, with 6 bases between them. Germline CDR1 reads KGHSH; CDR2 reads LQKENI. CDR3 residues: CASSPSSYEQYF. In DNA, the CDR3 is TGTGCCAGCTCCCCCTCCTCCTACGAGCAGTACTTC.

The chain has TRBV29-1 and TRBJ1-1; weak D call: TRBD1 (5 bases). The CDR3 runs to 15 residues. The germline V and J ends were trimmed by 6 bases and 5 bases, with 22 bases remaining between them. Germline CDR1 SQVTM, CDR2 ANQGSEA. As DNA, the CDR3 is TGCAGCGTCTTTAACTTTCAGGGAGGGTGGACTGAAGCTTTCTTT. Its translation: CSVFNFQGGWTEAFF.

The chain has TRBV6-6 and TRBJ1-1, with D possibly being TRBD1 (5 bases). Germline V gene data show CDR1 as MNHNY and CDR2 as SVGAGI (reference sequence). The CDR3 spans 12 residues. V was clipped by 6 bases and J by 6 bases, with 11 bases between them. The CDR3 region has the DNA TGTGCCAGCAGCACTACAGGAGCTGAAGCTTTCTTT. The encoded protein is CASSTTGAEAFF.

The chain joins TRBV6-1 to TRBJ1-1, with D unclear. Germline V CDR1 and CDR2: MNHNS, SASEGT. V was clipped by 5 bases and J by 0 bases, with 13 bases between them. The CDR3 contains 15 residues. CDR3 coding DNA: TGTGCCAGCAGTTTGAGGGAAATCATGAACACTGAAGCTTTCTTT. Protein product: CASSLREIMNTEAFF.

In its sample, this clone was seen a few times. Other nucleotide sequences in the sample specify the same CDR3. V usage is TRBV28 and J usage is TRBJ1-3; weak D call: TRBD1 (6 bases). Germline lookup yields CDR1 MDHEN and CDR2 SYDVKM. V lost 6 bases and J lost 2, with 11 bases in between. The CDR3 consists of 14 residues. DNA of the CDR3: TGTGCCAGCAGCCCTAGACAGGCTGGAAACACCATATATTTT. It specifies CASSPRQAGNTIYF. Full variable domain (outside the CDR3, taken from reference TRBV28 and TRBJ1-3): DVKVTQSSRYLVKRTGEKVFLECVQDMDHENMFWYRQDPGLGLRLIYFSYDVKMKEKGDIPEGYSVSREKKERFSLILESASTNQTSMYLCASSPRQAGNTIYFGEGSWLTVV.

The CDR3 loop is CASSFGATAEAFF. CDR3 sequence (DNA): TGTGCCAGTAGTTTCGGGGCGACGGCTGAAGCTTTCTTT. The V gene is TRBV19, the J gene TRBJ1-1; weak D call: TRBD1 (5 bases). The CDR3 extends over 13 amino acids. Germline V lookup: CDR1 LNHDA, CDR2 SQIVND (reference sequence). The ends were cut back, 5 bases at V and 6 bases at J, with 13 bases in the middle.

The rearrangement joins TRBV27 to TRBJ1-5; maybe TRBD1 (6 bases). Germline V gene lookup returns CDR1 MNHEY and CDR2 SMNVEV (reference sequence). Trimming took off 2 bases at V and 5 bases at J, with 13 bases between the two ends. The CDR3 runs to 15 residues. CDR3 region: CASSLRGGEYQPQHF. CDR3 bases: TGTGCCAGCAGTTTAAGGGGGGGCGAATATCAGCCCCAGCATTTT.

This chain uses TRBV6-5 with TRBJ1-4, with D uncertain. This CDR3 has 15 residues. V was shortened by 2 bases and J by 2 bases, with 9 bases between the two germline ends. Germline-derived CDR1 and CDR2 are MNHEY and SVGAGI. The CDR3 nucleotides are TGTGCCAGCAGTTACGTCGGGCGCACTAATGAAAAACTGTTTTTT. It encodes CASSYVGRTNEKLFF.

This sequence joins TRBV27 and TRBJ2-1; 9 positions match TRBD2. Germline V lookup: CDR1 MNHEY, CDR2 SMNVEV (reference sequence). Trimming took 7 bases from V and 10 from J; bases not matched to a gene: 14. The CDR3 runs 15 residues. The CDR3 DNA reads as TGTGCCAGCAAGGGCGGGGGGGCCCTATTACTCGAGCAGTTCTTC. Amino acid sequence: CASKGGGALLLEQFF.